The 31 T cell receptor beta chains below all came from one sample that was sequenced in a study of blood T cell repertoires in COVID-19. Assay used: immunoSEQ multiplex PCR; TCRdb lists only in-frame clones, some missing. The table lists roughly 99,000 clones, roughly 80% of them singletons. The sample consisted of peripheral blood. These receptors all come from a woman of 80 years or more with acute or convalescent COVID-19.

V usage is TRBV7-2 and J usage is TRBJ2-5; D is perhaps TRBD2 (7 bases). CDR3 size: 15 residues. Germline V gene lookup returns CDR1 SGHTA and CDR2 FQGNSA. Trimming cost V 5 bases and J 1 base, with 14 bases left between them. The CDR3 bases are TGTGCCAGCAGCGATGGGGGGGCAGTCCAAGAGACCCAGTACTTC. This gives the protein CASSDGGAVQETQYF.

The chain has TRBV4-3 and TRBJ1-6, with a tentative D call TRBD1 (6 bases). The V gene's germline CDR1 is LGHNA and CDR2 YSLEER. Deletions cut 0 bases from V and 10 bases from J, with 25 bases between. The CDR3 has 19 amino acids. CDR3 sequence reads: CASSQDSPTTGASGSPLHF. CDR3 DNA sequence: TGCGCCAGCAGCCAAGATTCCCCCACGACAGGAGCCTCGGGCTCACCCCTCCACTTT.

This clone was found once. The CDR3 reads CASSLGGVQETQYF. In DNA, the CDR3 is TGTGCCAGCAGCTTGGGCGGGGTCCAAGAGACCCAGTACTTC. The gene calls are TRBV7-8 and TRBJ2-5; perhaps TRBD2 as D (6 bases). V lost 3 bases, J lost 1 base, and 9 bases lay in between. This CDR3 has 14 amino acids. Germline lookup yields CDR1 SGHVS and CDR2 FQNEAQ.

The rearrangement uses TRBV28 and TRBJ1-3; perhaps TRBD1 as D (6 bases). Germline-derived CDR1 and CDR2 are MDHEN and SYDVKM. V was shortened by 3 bases and J by 5 bases, with 14 bases between the two germline ends. This CDR3 region has 15 residues. This CDR3 is CASSLTGGLRNTIYF. DNA of the CDR3: TGTGCCAGCAGTTTGACGGGGGGCTTAAGAAACACCATATATTTT.

This clone came up a few times. The chain combines TRBV30 with TRBJ1-6, with 9 nucleotides matching TRBD1. The V segment lost 5 bases and the J segment 7 bases; nucleotides outside the gene matches: 6. The CDR3 sequence is 14 residues long. The germline CDR1 and CDR2 sequences are GTSNPN and SVGIG (reference sequence). This CDR3 is CAWLGQGWNSPLHF. In DNA, the CDR3 is TGTGCCTGGCTGGGACAGGGATGGAATTCACCCCTCCACTTT.

This chain uses TRBV6-4 with TRBJ2-3; weak D call: TRBD2 (6 bases). Trimming removed 7 bases from V and 2 bases from J, with 16 bases in between. CDR1 and CDR2 (germline): MRHNA, SNTAGT. This CDR3 contains 15 residues. CDR3 in amino acids: CASTQTRGFTDTQYF. The CDR3 DNA is TGTGCCAGCACCCAAACCCGGGGGTTCACAGATACGCAGTATTTT.

The chain is built from TRBV20-1 and TRBJ1-4; possibly TRBD1 for D (6 bases). This CDR3 region has 11 residues. Germline V gene lookup returns CDR1 DFQATT and CDR2 SNEGSKA (reference sequence). The CDR3 nucleotides read TGCTCACAGGGAATCGGTGAAAAACTGTTTTTT. This translates into CSQGIGEKLFF.

The V call is TRBV7-2, the J call TRBJ2-3; TRBD2 aligns across 7 bases. Germline values: CDR1 SGHTA, CDR2 FQGNSA. V lost 5 bases and J lost 6; bases outside the gene matches: 8. The CDR3 is 14 amino acids. The CDR3 DNA follows: TGTGCCAGCAGCGTGGGAGCGGGGTCCGATACGCAGTATTTT. Its translation: CASSVGAGSDTQYF.

This clone has only a few counts. As DNA, the CDR3 is TGTGCCAGCAGCTTAAATGGACAGGGAGAAGCTTTCTTT. The encoded protein is CASSLNGQGEAFF. The chain recombines TRBV11-1 with TRBJ1-1; TRBD1 agrees at 8 bases. Germline CDR1 is SGHAT and CDR2 is FQDESV (reference sequence). This CDR3 has 13 residues. The V gene end was trimmed by 2 bases and the J gene end by 8 bases; junction bases not matched to a gene: 4. The whole variable domain, filled in from reference TRBV11-1 and TRBJ1-1, reads EAEVAQSPRYKITEKSQAVAFWCDPISGHATLYWYRQILGQGPELLVQFQDESVVDDSQLPKDRFSAERLKGVDSTLKIQPAELGDSAMYLCASSLNGQGEAFFGQGTRLTVV.

The chain employs TRBV24-1 and TRBJ2-3; TRBD1 might be the D (6 bases). V was cut by 1 base and J by 3 bases, with 13 bases left in between. From germline, CDR1 is KGHDR and CDR2 SFDVKD. This CDR3 is 16 amino acids long. DNA for the CDR3: TGTGCCACCAGTGATTTTATGGGGGCAGGTACAGATACGCAGTATTTT. Residues: CATSDFMGAGTDTQYF.

The chain couples TRBV5-4 to TRBJ2-3, with D perhaps TRBD2 (7 bases). V was pared by 5 bases and J by 1 base, with 17 bases between. The CDR3 length is 16 residues. Germline V gene sequence: CDR1 SGHNT, CDR2 YYREEE (reference sequence). The CDR3 region is CASSPPPGGRTDTQYF. CDR3 nucleotides: TGTGCCAGCAGTCCCCCCCCGGGGGGCCGCACAGATACGCAGTATTTT. The variable domain in full, with the rest retrieved from reference TRBV5-4 and TRBJ2-3, is ETGVTQSPTHLIKTRGQQVTLRCSSQSGHNTVSWYQQALGQGPQFIFQYYREEENGRGNFPPRFSGLQFPNYSSELNVNALELDDSALYLCASSPPPGGRTDTQYFGPGTRLTVL.

This clone was seen just once. The chain has TRBV7-8 and TRBJ2-4; TRBD1 aligns across 8 bases. The length of the CDR3 is 15 residues. Trimming removed 5 bases from V and 8 bases from J; junction bases left unmatched: 11. Germline V lookup: CDR1 SGHVS, CDR2 FQNEAQ. CDR3: CASSPTDRVEDIQYF. CDR3 sequence (DNA): TGTGCCAGCAGCCCAACGGACAGGGTTGAAGACATTCAGTACTTC.

The chain couples TRBV19 to TRBJ2-7, with D tentatively TRBD1 (5 bases). V lost 3 bases, J lost 0 bases, and 9 bases lay in between. Germline V gene sequence: CDR1 LNHDA, CDR2 SQIVND (reference sequence). The CDR3 loop spans 14 amino acids. The CDR3 bases are TGTGCCAGTAGTATGGTTACAGGCTCCTACGAGCAGTACTTC. It is translated as CASSMVTGSYEQYF.

CDR3 DNA: TGCGCCAGCAGCCAAGATGTAGCGACTAGGGGCACAGATACGCAGTATTTT. Translated: CASSQDVATRGTDTQYF. The V call is TRBV4-1, the J call TRBJ2-3; weak D call: TRBD2 (6 bases). Trimming cost V 0 bases and J 1 base, with 14 bases left between them. Germline-derived CDR1 and CDR2 are MGHRA and YSYEKL. The CDR3 has 17 amino acids.

The chain has TRBV27 and TRBJ2-7, with 8 bases that match TRBD1. CDR3 length: 13 residues. J gave up 4 bases and V 6 bases, and 5 bases lay outside the gene matches. Germline V gene lookup returns CDR1 MNHEY and CDR2 SMNVEV (reference sequence). The CDR3 is CASRKTGVYEQYF. In DNA, the CDR3 is TGTGCCAGCAGGAAGACAGGGGTGTACGAGCAGTACTTC.

This clone showed up just once. V usage is TRBV11-2 and J usage is TRBJ1-2; 8 positions match TRBD1. The ends lost 4 bases at V and 4 bases at J; junction bases unmatched: 8. This CDR3 contains 15 residues. Germline CDR1 reads SGHAT; CDR2 reads FQNNGV. Here the CDR3 DNA reads TGTGCCAGCAGCTCTCTAGACAGGGGAGTCTATGGCTACACCTTC. Translated, it gives CASSSLDRGVYGYTF. The variable domain in full, completed from reference TRBV11-2 and TRBJ1-2, reads EAGVAQSPRYKIIEKRQSVAFWCNPISGHATLYWYQQILGQGPKLLIQFQNNGVVDDSQLPKDRFSAERLKGVDSTLKIQPAKLEDSAVYLCASSSLDRGVYGYTFGSGTRLTVV.

V usage is TRBV6-5 and J usage is TRBJ1-5; D is unresolved. This CDR3 has 15 residues. Trimming left V 6 bases short and J 6 bases short, with 18 bases between. The V gene's germline CDR1 is MNHEY and CDR2 SVGAGI. The CDR3: CASSPGGIGGQPQHF. CDR3 in DNA: TGTGCCAGCAGCCCCGGAGGAATAGGTGGTCAGCCCCAGCATTTT.

V gene TRBV7-3 combines with J gene TRBJ2-1; the match to TRBD2 covers 10 bases. V shed 3 bases and J 7 bases; nucleotides not matched to a gene: 6. Germline CDR1 and CDR2: SGHTA and FQGTGA. CDR3 length: 15 amino acids. The chain's CDR3 is CASSFGSGGRNEQFF. The CDR3 nucleotides read TGTGCCAGCAGCTTCGGTAGCGGGGGGCGGAATGAGCAGTTCTTC.

The chain carries TRBV3-1 (or the pseudogene TRBV3-2) and TRBJ2-5, with 14 bases fitting TRBD2. Germline trimming cut 3 bases from V and 7 bases from J; bases unmatched to any gene: 10. Germline-derived CDR1 and CDR2 are LGHDT and YNNKEL (reference sequence). The CDR3 is made up of 17 amino acids. This chain's CDR3 is CASSHLPGLAGEGTQYF. Here the CDR3 DNA reads TGTGCCAGCAGCCACCTACCGGGACTAGCGGGGGAGGGGACCCAGTACTTC.

The chain links TRBV7-2 to TRBJ2-1; the D gene is possibly TRBD2 (6 bases). Germline V gives CDR1 SGHTA, CDR2 FQGNSA. V lost 5 bases to trimming and J lost 1 base, with 9 bases between them. This CDR3 has 14 amino acids. CDR3 protein: CASSPGRSYNEQFF. In nucleotides, the CDR3 is TGTGCCAGCAGCCCTGGGAGGTCCTACAATGAGCAGTTCTTC.

J is TRBJ1-1 and V is TRBV28; D uncertain. The germline CDR1 and CDR2 sequences are MDHEN and SYDVKM. Trimming stripped 1 base from V and 2 bases from J, with 8 bases between. The CDR3 is made up of 14 amino acids. CDR3: CASSLSGENTEAFF. The CDR3 DNA follows: TGTGCCAGCAGTTTATCCGGGGAAAACACTGAAGCTTTCTTT.

The V and J genes are TRBV11-2 and TRBJ2-1; tentatively, D is TRBD2 (5 bases). V was pared by 1 base and J by 0 bases, with 10 bases between. Looked up from germline, CDR1 is SGHAT and CDR2 is FQNNGV. There are 16 residues in the CDR3. The CDR3 DNA reads as TGTGCCAGCAGCTTAGTAGCCGGACTCTCCTACAATGAGCAGTTCTTC. This sequence encodes CASSLVAGLSYNEQFF.

The V gene is TRBV28, the J gene TRBJ2-5; weak D call: TRBD2 (5 bases). CDR1 and CDR2 from the germline V gene are MDHEN and SYDVKM. The germline V and J ends were trimmed by 5 bases and 5 bases, with 9 bases remaining between them. The CDR3 length is 12 residues. The CDR3 DNA sequence: TGTGCCAGCAGTCTACGGAGGGAGACCCAGTACTTC. Encoded protein: CASSLRRETQYF.

The chain carries TRBV5-4 and TRBJ2-5; 8 bases align to TRBD2. Germline CDR1 reads SGHNT; CDR2 reads YYREEE (reference sequence). This CDR3 comprises 18 residues. J gave up 5 bases and V 1 base, and 16 bases lay outside the gene matches. CDR3 residues: CASSLRGSGDPGGETQYF. As DNA, the CDR3 is TGTGCCAGCAGCTTGCGGGGCTCTGGGGACCCGGGGGGGGAGACCCAGTACTTC.

The V gene is TRBV5-4, the J gene TRBJ1-4, with 7 bases identical to TRBD1. This CDR3 contains 15 residues. With V trimmed by 4 bases and J by 5 bases, 8 bases remained unmatched. The germline V gene encodes CDR1 SGHNT and CDR2 YYREEE (reference sequence). The DNA for the CDR3 is TGTGCCAGCAGCCGCCGACAGGGCCCAAATGAAAAACTGTTTTTT. It is translated as CASSRRQGPNEKLFF.

V usage is TRBV7-9 and J usage is TRBJ1-1; 8 positions match TRBD1. V lost 5 bases to trimming and J lost 1 base; unmatched junction nucleotides: 9. CDR3 length: 16 amino acids. Germline CDR1 is SEHNR and CDR2 is FQNEAQ (reference sequence). Here the CDR3 reads CASSQRTGGSNTEAFF. Written as DNA, the CDR3 is TGTGCCAGCAGCCAACGTACAGGGGGATCGAACACTGAAGCTTTCTTT.

The rearrangement joins TRBV2 to TRBJ2-5; D possibly corresponds to TRBD1 (7 bases). The CDR3 extends over 13 amino acids. Trimming stripped 4 bases from V and 4 bases from J, with 10 bases between. The germline V gene encodes CDR1 SNHLY and CDR2 FYNNEI. The CDR3 DNA reads as TGTGCCAGCAGTGGGCAGGGGGGAGAGACCCAGTACTTC. Translated, it gives CASSGQGGETQYF.

The chain couples TRBV2 to TRBJ1-2, with a tentative D call TRBD1 (6 bases). Germline CDR1 and CDR2: SNHLY and FYNNEI. Trimming left V 6 bases short and J 5 bases short, with 16 bases between. This CDR3 region has 14 residues. The DNA for the CDR3 is TGTGCCAGCAGCGTTACAGGGATCGGTTATGGCTACACCTTC. As protein: CASSVTGIGYGYTF.

This chain links TRBV7-9 with TRBJ1-1; 10 bases are shared with TRBD1. The CDR3 is 14 amino acids. Unmatched junction bases numbered 3, after V lost 3 bases and J lost 5 bases. The V gene's germline CDR1 is SEHNR and CDR2 FQNEAQ (reference sequence). The DNA of the CDR3 is TGTGCCAGCAGCTTTGGACAGGGGGGAACTGAAGCTTTCTTT. Translating gives CASSFGQGGTEAFF.

This clone was detected only a few times. CDR3 DNA: TGTGCCAGCAGTCCCAGACGACAGGGAAATTTGCCCAACGTCCTGACTTTC. Its translation: CASSPRRQGNLPNVLTF. This sequence joins TRBV2 and TRBJ2-6; 7 bases fit TRBD1. Germline V CDR1 and CDR2: SNHLY, FYNNEI. This CDR3 has 17 residues. V lost 5 bases, J lost 8 bases, and 15 bases stayed unmatched.

This clone showed up just once. The gene calls are TRBV7-2 and TRBJ2-3; possible D gene TRBD2, 7 bases. Germline V gives CDR1 SGHTA, CDR2 FQGNSA. CDR3 length equals 18 residues. The germline V and J ends were trimmed by 1 base and 2 bases, with 19 bases remaining between them. The CDR3 region is CASSLVSRGAPLTDTQYF. CDR3 DNA: TGTGCCAGCAGCTTAGTTTCACGGGGGGCTCCTCTCACAGATACGCAGTATTTT.